This entry concerns a single T cell receptor (beta chain). As handled by the study authors: Estimated nucleated cell counts came from reference gene primer amplification. The repertoire was sequenced with immunoSEQ multiplex PCR; TCRdb's copy has only in-frame clones and lacks some. V and J calls and clone size are those listed in that table; D and trimming were worked out from the DNA. The sample contains fewer than 500,000 clones, approximately 90% of which appear only once. This specimen belongs to a study of blood T cell repertoires in COVID-19. Trimming shortened V by 0 bases and J by 3 bases, and 12 bases separated the two germline ends. In germline, CDR1 is LGHDT, CDR2 YNNKEL (reference sequence). The CDR3 sequence is 15 residues long.

The chain is built from TRBV3-1 (or the pseudogene TRBV3-2) and TRBJ2-7; D is uncertain. The sequencing input was peripheral blood. The clonotype originates from a woman in her 30s with active or convalescent COVID-19. CDR3 loop: CASSQDLGTNYEQYF. In nucleotides, the CDR3 is TGTGCCAGCAGCCAAGATCTGGGCACCAACTACGAGCAGTACTTC.